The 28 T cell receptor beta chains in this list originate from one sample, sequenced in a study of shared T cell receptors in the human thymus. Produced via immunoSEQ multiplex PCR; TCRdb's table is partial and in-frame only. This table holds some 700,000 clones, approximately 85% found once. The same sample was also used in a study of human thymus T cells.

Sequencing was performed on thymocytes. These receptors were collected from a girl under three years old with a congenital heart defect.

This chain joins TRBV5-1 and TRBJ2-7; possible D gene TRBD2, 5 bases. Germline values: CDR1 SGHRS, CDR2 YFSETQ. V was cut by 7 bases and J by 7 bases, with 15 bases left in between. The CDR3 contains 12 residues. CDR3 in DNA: TGCGCCAGCGCCAGGCAGTCGGGAGAGCAGTACTTC. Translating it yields CASARQSGEQYF. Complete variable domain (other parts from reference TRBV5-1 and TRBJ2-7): KAGVTQTPRYLIKTRGQQVTLSCSPISGHRSVSWYQQTPGQGLQFLFEYFSETQRNKGNFPGRFSGRQFSNSRSEMNVSTLELGDSALYLCASARQSGEQYFGPGTRLTVT.

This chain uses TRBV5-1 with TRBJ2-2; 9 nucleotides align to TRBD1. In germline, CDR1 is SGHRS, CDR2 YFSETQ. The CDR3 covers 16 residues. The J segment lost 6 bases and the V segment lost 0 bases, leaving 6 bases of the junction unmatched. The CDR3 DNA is TGCGCCAGCAGCTTGGACGGACAGGGGAATGCCGGGGAGCTGTTTTTT. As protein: CASSLDGQGNAGELFF.

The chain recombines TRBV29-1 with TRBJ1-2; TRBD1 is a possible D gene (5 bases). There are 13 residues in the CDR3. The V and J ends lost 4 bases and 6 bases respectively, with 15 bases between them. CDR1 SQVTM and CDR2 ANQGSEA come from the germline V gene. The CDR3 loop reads CSVVSGKKHGYTF. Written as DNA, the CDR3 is TGCAGCGTTGTATCAGGGAAGAAGCATGGCTACACCTTC.

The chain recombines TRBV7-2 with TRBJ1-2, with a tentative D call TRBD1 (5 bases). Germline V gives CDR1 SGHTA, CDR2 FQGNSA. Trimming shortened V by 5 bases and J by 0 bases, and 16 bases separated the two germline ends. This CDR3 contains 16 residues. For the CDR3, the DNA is TGTGCCAGCAGCCCGGCCGGGGGGAGTGCTAACTATGGCTACACCTTC. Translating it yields CASSPAGGSANYGYTF. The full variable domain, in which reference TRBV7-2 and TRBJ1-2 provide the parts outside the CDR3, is GAGVSQSPSNKVTEKGKDVELRCDPISGHTALYWYRQSLGQGLEFLIYFQGNSAPDKSGLPSDRFSAERTGGSVSTLTIQRTQQEDSAVYLCASSPAGGSANYGYTFGSGTRLTVV.

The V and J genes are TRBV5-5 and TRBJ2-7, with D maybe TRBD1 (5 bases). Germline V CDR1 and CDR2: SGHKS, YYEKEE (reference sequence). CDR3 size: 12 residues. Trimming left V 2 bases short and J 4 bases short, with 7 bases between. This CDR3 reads CASSLGVYEQYF. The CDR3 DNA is TGTGCCAGCAGCTTAGGGGTATACGAGCAGTACTTC.

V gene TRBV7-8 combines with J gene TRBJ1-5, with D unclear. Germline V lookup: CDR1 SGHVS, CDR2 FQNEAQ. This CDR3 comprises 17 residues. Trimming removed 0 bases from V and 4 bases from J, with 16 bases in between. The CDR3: CASSLALAEVPNQPQHF. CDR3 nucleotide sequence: TGTGCCAGCAGCTTAGCACTGGCGGAGGTTCCGAATCAGCCCCAGCATTTT. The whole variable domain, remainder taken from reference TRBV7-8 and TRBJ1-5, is GAGVSQSPRYKVAKRGQDVALRCDPISGHVSLFWYQQALGQGPEFLTYFQNEAQLDKSGLPSDRFFAERPEGSVSTLKIQRTQQEDSAVYLCASSLALAEVPNQPQHFGDGTRLSIL.

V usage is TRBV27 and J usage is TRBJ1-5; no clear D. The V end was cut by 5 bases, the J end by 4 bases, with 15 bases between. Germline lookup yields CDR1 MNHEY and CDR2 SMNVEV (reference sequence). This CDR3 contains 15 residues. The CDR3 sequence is CASSSRYEGNQPQHF. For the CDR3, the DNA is TGTGCCAGCAGTAGTCGTTATGAGGGTAATCAGCCCCAGCATTTT.

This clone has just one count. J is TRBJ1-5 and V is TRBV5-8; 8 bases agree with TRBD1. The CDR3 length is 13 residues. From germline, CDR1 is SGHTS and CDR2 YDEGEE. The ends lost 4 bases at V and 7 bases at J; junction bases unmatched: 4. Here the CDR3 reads CASSRTGKQPQHF. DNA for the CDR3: TGTGCCAGCAGCCGGACAGGGAAACAGCCCCAGCATTTT. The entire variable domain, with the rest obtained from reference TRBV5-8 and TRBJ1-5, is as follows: EAGVTQSPTHLIKTRGQQATLRCSPISGHTSVYWYQQALGLGLQFLLWYDEGEERNRGNFPPRFSGRQFPNYSSELNVNALELEDSALYLCASSRTGKQPQHFGDGTRLSIL.

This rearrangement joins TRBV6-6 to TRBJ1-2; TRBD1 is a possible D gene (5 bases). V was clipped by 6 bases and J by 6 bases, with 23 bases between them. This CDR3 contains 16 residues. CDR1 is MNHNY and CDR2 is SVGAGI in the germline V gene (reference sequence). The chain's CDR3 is CASRRLTQGGVDGYTF. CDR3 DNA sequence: TGTGCCAGCAGAAGACTCACTCAGGGTGGTGTGGATGGCTACACCTTC.

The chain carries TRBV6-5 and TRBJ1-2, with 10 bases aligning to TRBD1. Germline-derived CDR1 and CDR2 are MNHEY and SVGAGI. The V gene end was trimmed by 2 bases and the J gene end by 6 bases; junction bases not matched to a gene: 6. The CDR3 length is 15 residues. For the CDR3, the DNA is TGTGCCAGCAGTTACCAGACAGGGGGCTGGGATGGCTACACCTTC. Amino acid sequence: CASSYQTGGWDGYTF.

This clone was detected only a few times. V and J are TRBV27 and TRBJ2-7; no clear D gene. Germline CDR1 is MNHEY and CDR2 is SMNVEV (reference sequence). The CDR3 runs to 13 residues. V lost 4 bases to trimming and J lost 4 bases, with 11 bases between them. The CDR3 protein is CASSSNLRYEQYF. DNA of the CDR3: TGTGCCAGCAGTTCCAACCTCCGGTACGAGCAGTACTTC.

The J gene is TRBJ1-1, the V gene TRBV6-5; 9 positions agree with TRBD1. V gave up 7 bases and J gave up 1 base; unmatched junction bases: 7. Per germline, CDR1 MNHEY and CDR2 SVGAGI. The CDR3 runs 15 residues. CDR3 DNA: TGTGCCAGCACCCGACAGGGGGACTCGAACACTGAAGCTTTCTTT. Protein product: CASTRQGDSNTEAFF.

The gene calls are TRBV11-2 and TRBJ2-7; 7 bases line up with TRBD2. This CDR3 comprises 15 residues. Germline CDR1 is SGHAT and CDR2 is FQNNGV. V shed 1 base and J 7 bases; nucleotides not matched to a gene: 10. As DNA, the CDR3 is TGTGCCAGCAGCTTAGTTCCCCGGCGGGGAGGGGAGCAGTACTTC. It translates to CASSLVPRRGGEQYF.

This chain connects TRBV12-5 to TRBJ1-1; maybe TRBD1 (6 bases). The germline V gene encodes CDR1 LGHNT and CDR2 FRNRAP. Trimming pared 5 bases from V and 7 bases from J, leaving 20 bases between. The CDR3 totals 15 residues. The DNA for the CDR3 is TGTGCTAGTGGTCTACCCGGACAGTGCCCCGTTGAAGCTTTCTTT. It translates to CASGLPGQCPVEAFF.

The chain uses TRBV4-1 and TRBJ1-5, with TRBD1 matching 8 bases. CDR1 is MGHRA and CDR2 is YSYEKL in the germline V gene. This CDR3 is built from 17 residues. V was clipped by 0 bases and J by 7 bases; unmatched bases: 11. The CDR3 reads CASSQDRQGAARQPQHF. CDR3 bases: TGCGCCAGCAGCCAAGATCGGCAGGGGGCGGCGAGGCAGCCCCAGCATTTT.

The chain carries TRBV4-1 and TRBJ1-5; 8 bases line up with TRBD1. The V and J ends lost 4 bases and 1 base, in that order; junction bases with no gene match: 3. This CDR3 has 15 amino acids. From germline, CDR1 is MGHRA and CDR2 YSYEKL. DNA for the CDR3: TGCGCCAGCAGCCCCCGGACAGGGAGCAATCAGCCCCAGCATTTT. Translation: CASSPRTGSNQPQHF.

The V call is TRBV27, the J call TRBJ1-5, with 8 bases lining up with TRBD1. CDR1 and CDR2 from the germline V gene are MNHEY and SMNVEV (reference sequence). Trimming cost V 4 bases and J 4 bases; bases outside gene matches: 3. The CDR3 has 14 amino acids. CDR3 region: CASSSRDRNQPQHF. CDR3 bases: TGTGCCAGCAGTTCCCGGGACAGGAATCAGCCCCAGCATTTT.

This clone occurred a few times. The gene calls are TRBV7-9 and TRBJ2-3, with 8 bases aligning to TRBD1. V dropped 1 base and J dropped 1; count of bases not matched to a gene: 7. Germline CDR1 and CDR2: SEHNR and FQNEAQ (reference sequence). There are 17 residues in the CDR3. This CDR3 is CASSLDITDRGTDTQYF. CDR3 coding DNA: TGTGCCAGCAGCTTAGATATAACGGACAGGGGCACAGATACGCAGTATTTT.

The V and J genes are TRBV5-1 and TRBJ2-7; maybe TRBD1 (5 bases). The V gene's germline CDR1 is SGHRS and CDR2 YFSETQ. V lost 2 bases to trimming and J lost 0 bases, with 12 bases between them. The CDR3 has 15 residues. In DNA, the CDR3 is TGCGCCAGCAGCTTTAAGGGGTTAAGCTCCTACGAGCAGTACTTC. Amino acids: CASSFKGLSSYEQYF.

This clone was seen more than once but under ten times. CDR3 protein: CASSSTLLGRRKGNTIYF. CDR3 DNA sequence: TGTGCCAGCAGCTCCACGTTGTTGGGCAGGAGGAAAGGAAACACCATATATTTT. J is TRBJ1-3 and V is TRBV7-6; D not resolved. Trimming removed 4 bases at V and 4 bases at J, with 23 bases between. CDR3 size: 18 residues. CDR1 is SGHVS and CDR2 is FNYEAQ in the germline V gene.

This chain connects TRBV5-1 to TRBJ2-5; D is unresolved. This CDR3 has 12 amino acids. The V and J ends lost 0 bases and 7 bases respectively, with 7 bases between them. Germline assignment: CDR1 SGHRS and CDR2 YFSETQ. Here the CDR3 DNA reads TGCGCCAGCAGCTTGGGTTTCGGGACCCAGTACTTC. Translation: CASSLGFGTQYF.

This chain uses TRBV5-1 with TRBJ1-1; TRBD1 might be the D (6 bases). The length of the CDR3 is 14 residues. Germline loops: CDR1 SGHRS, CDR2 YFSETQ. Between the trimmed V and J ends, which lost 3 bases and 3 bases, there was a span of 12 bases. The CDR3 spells CASSSQGSHTEAFF. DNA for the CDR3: TGCGCCAGCAGCTCACAGGGCTCCCACACTGAAGCTTTCTTT. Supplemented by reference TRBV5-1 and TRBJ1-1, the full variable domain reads KAGVTQTPRYLIKTRGQQVTLSCSPISGHRSVSWYQQTPGQGLQFLFEYFSETQRNKGNFPGRFSGRQFSNSRSEMNVSTLELGDSALYLCASSSQGSHTEAFFGQGTRLTVV.

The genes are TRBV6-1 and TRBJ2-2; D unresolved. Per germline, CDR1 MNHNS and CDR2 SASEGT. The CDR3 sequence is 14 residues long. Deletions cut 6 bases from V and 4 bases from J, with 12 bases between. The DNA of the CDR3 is TGTGCCAGCAGAGGTCAGGCGATCACCGGGGAGCTGTTTTTT. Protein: CASRGQAITGELFF.

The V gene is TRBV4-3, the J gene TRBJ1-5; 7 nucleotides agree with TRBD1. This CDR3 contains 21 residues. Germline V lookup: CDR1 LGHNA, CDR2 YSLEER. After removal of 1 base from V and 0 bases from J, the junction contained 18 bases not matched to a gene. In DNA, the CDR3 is TGCGCCAGCAGCCAAGGGTACCGCCGGGACAGCCTTTTTGGTAGCAATCAGCCCCAGCATTTT. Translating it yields CASSQGYRRDSLFGSNQPQHF.

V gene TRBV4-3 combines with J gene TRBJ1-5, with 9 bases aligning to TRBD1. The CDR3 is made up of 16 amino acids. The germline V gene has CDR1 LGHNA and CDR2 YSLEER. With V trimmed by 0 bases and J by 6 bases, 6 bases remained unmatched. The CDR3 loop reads CASSQETGQGSQPQHF. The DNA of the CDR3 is TGCGCCAGCAGCCAAGAGACGGGACAGGGATCTCAGCCCCAGCATTTT.

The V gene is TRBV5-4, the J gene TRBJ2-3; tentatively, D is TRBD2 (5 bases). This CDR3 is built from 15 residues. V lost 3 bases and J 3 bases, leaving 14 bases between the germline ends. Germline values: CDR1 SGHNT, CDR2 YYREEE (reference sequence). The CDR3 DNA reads TGTGCCAGCAGCTCGGAGCCCTCGGGGACAGATACGCAGTATTTT. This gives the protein CASSSEPSGTDTQYF.

CDR3 sequence: CASIGVRGTYEQYF. The CDR3 coding sequence is TGTGCCAGCATAGGGGTCAGGGGGACCTACGAGCAGTACTTC. This chain joins TRBV27 and TRBJ2-7, with 7 bases aligning to TRBD1. CDR1 is MNHEY and CDR2 is SMNVEV in the germline V gene (reference sequence). The CDR3 extends over 14 amino acids. V gave up 7 bases and J gave up 2 bases; unmatched junction bases: 8.

CDR3 nucleotides: TGTGCCAGCAGTGATGGGGTAGGGGAAACAGATACGCAGTATTTT. This sequence encodes CASSDGVGETDTQYF. This sequence joins TRBV2 and TRBJ2-3; D possibly corresponds to TRBD1 (5 bases). Germline values: CDR1 SNHLY, CDR2 FYNNEI. The CDR3 totals 15 residues. V gave up 3 bases and J gave up 3 bases, with 13 bases separating them.